Listed below are T cell receptor beta chains from one sample, sequenced in a study of radiation and T cells in renal cell carcinoma. Generated by immunoSEQ multiplex PCR, the TCRdb table keeps only in-frame clones and is missing some. The repertoire holds over 90,000 clones, with roughly 82% as singletons. The material was blood, obtained from a patient whose treatment included radiotherapy and nephrectomy. These receptors came from a man aged 60 to 69 with renal cell carcinoma. The CDR3 runs from the conserved cysteine through the conserved F or W. The D gene is left open where the match is weak.

D	V	J	CDR3
.	TRBV7-9	TRBJ2-1	CASSFQTSSVWFF
.	TRBV10-1	TRBJ2-3	CASSEATTDTQYF
.	TRBV30	TRBJ1-2	CAWSVNSFSYGYTF
.	TRBV19	TRBJ2-5	CATGRGDETQYF
.	TRBV5-4	TRBJ2-1	CASSGGNYNEQFF
.	TRBV27	TRBJ2-3	CASSSPGGRDGTDTQYF
.	TRBV19	TRBJ2-5	CASSIGRVRAETQYF
.	TRBV7-6	TRBJ2-7	CASSPGARYYEQYF
TRBD1	TRBV29-1	TRBJ2-7	CSVEYRGTFEQYF
TRBD2	TRBV10-3	TRBJ2-3	CAISERAGSEDTQYF
TRBD2	TRBV29-1	TRBJ2-7	CSVEKTSGSDEQYF
.	TRBV9	TRBJ2-7	CASSVEGGGPGEQYF
TRBD2	TRBV19	TRBJ2-1	CASSIALGTSGYYNEQFF
TRBD2	TRBV11-3	TRBJ2-1	CASSLFSGRENEQFF
.	TRBV9	TRBJ2-7	CASSVGVFSSYEQYF
.	TRBV27	TRBJ1-4	CAAKSRFNEKLFF
.	TRBV4-2	TRBJ2-5	CASSQAGLSQETQYF
TRBD2	TRBV12-5	TRBJ2-1	CASGLVLSGRYNEQFF
.	TRBV7-8	TRBJ1-5	CASSLPGGNQPQHF
TRBD1	TRBV28	TRBJ2-3	CASSTPGGALVDTQYF
.	TRBV11-2	TRBJ2-5	CASGRDPQETQYF